This entry features one T cell receptor beta chain sequence. The germline V gene has CDR1 MDHEN and CDR2 SYDVKM. The CDR3 totals 13 residues. Trimming removed 6 bases at V and 4 bases at J, with 13 bases between. Clones were read by immunoSEQ multiplex PCR, and TCRdb kept only the in-frame ones, dropping some. The table records around 100,000 clones, roughly 88% of them present only once. The sample is drawn from a study of blood T cell repertoires in COVID-19. What was sequenced was peripheral blood. The receptor was isolated from a human donor in a cohort sampled during active COVID-19. This chain links TRBV28 with TRBJ2-7; TRBD2 might be the D (7 bases). CDR3 loop: CASRGGAVYEQYF. In nucleotides, the CDR3 is TGTGCCAGCAGGGGGGGGGCGGTGTACGAGCAGTACTTC.